A selection of T cell receptor beta chains follows, all from one sample in a study of blood T cell repertoires in COVID-19. Sequencing was performed with immunoSEQ multiplex PCR; in TCRdb, only in-frame clones are kept and a portion is missing. The data show around 320,000 clones, about 90% seen once. The source material was peripheral blood. The receptors originated from a woman in her twenties or thirties with COVID-19, enrolled during active disease. CDR3s include the opening cysteine and the closing phenylalanine or tryptophan. D genes are given only for firm matches. Expanded clones get a size class; other rows say once, few or many, or leave the size out.

V: TRBV5-5
size: NA
J: TRBJ2-1
D: NA
CDR3: CASSPVYNEQFF
DNA: TGTGCCAGCAGCCCTGTCTACAATGAGCAGTTCTTC

V: TRBV19
size: NA
J: TRBJ1-4
D: NA
CDR3: CASRSGGRWNEKLFF
DNA: TGTGCCAGTAGGTCCGGGGGTAGGTGGAATGAAAAACTGTTTTTT

V: TRBV19
size: NA
J: TRBJ2-3
D: TRBD2
CDR3: CASSIAGGHTDTQYF
DNA: TGTGCCAGTAGTATCGCGGGGGGGCACACAGATACGCAGTATTTT

V: TRBV9
size: NA
J: TRBJ2-7
D: NA
CDR3: CASSVDGGYEQYF
DNA: TGTGCCAGCAGCGTAGACGGGGGATACGAGCAGTACTTC

V: TRBV7-9
size: NA
J: TRBJ2-2
D: NA
CDR3: CASTGGWAGELFF
DNA: TGTGCCAGCACGGGGGGCTGGGCCGGGGAGCTGTTTTTT

V: TRBV2
size: NA
J: TRBJ1-4
D: NA
CDR3: CASSVLTTNEKLFF
DNA: TGTGCCAGCAGTGTTCTAACAACTAATGAAAAACTGTTTTTT

V: TRBV19
size: NA
J: TRBJ1-1
D: NA
CDR3: CASSPSWGGGTEAFF
DNA: TGTGCCAGTAGTCCCTCATGGGGGGGAGGAACTGAAGCTTTCTTT

V: TRBV3-1/TRBV3-2
size: NA
J: TRBJ1-1
D: NA
CDR3: CASSPGRGVSTEAFF
DNA: TGTGCCAGCAGCCCTGGGAGGGGAGTGAGCACTGAAGCTTTCTTT

V: TRBV28
size: NA
J: TRBJ2-7
D: NA
CDR3: CASSLSTAPYEQYF
DNA: TGTGCCAGCAGTTTGTCGACAGCCCCCTACGAGCAGTACTTC

V: TRBV9
size: NA
J: TRBJ2-1
D: TRBD2
CDR3: CASSVGGLAGNEQFF
DNA: TGTGCCAGCAGCGTAGGGGGACTAGCGGGGAATGAGCAGTTCTTC

V: TRBV27
size: NA
J: TRBJ1-5
D: NA
CDR3: CASRESSNQPQHF
DNA: TGTGCCAGCAGGGAGAGTAGCAATCAGCCCCAGCATTTT

V: TRBV5-1
size: NA
J: TRBJ1-6
D: NA
CDR3: CASSDGGASPLHF
DNA: TGCGCCAGCTCCGACGGGGGAGCTTCACCCCTCCACTTT

V: TRBV6-5
size: NA
J: TRBJ2-7
D: TRBD2
CDR3: CASSPAGAGGWEQYF
DNA: TGTGCCAGCAGTCCCGCGGGAGCGGGCGGCTGGGAGCAGTACTTC

V: TRBV27
size: NA
J: TRBJ1-1
D: NA
CDR3: CASSLSGRTEAFF
DNA: TGTGCCAGCAGTTTAAGTGGGCGTACTGAAGCTTTCTTT

V: TRBV7-9
size: NA
J: TRBJ1-1
D: NA
CDR3: CASSLGRGGMGTEAFF
DNA: TGTGCCAGCAGCTTAGGTAGGGGCGGTATGGGCACTGAAGCTTTCTTT

V: TRBV29-1
size: few
J: TRBJ2-7
D: TRBD1
CDR3: CSPERDRPSYEQYF
DNA: TGCAGCCCCGAAAGGGACAGACCTTCCTACGAGCAGTACTTC

V: TRBV7-8
size: NA
J: TRBJ1-2
D: NA
CDR3: CATGQGGSSGYTF
DNA: TGTGCCACTGGGCAGGGAGGGAGCTCTGGCTACACCTTC

V: TRBV2
size: NA
J: TRBJ1-1
D: TRBD1
CDR3: CATATGSDWNTEAFF
DNA: TGTGCCACCGCGACAGGGTCAGACTGGAACACTGAAGCTTTCTTT

V: TRBV7-9
size: NA
J: TRBJ2-3
D: TRBD2
CDR3: CASSSPLAGVSTDTQYF
DNA: TGTGCCAGCAGCTCTCCACTAGCGGGGGTTAGCACAGATACGCAGTATTTT

V: TRBV19
size: NA
J: TRBJ1-6
D: TRBD1
CDR3: CASSRGQINSPLHF
DNA: TGTGCCAGTAGTAGGGGACAGATTAATTCACCCCTCCACTTT

V: TRBV19
size: NA
J: TRBJ1-2
D: TRBD1
CDR3: CASRNTGTGGSYGYTF
DNA: TGTGCCAGTAGAAATACCGGGACAGGGGGCAGCTATGGCTACACCTTC

V: TRBV11-2
size: NA
J: TRBJ2-2
D: TRBD1
CDR3: CASSPRTGLTGELFF
DNA: TGTGCCAGCAGCCCCAGGACAGGCTTGACCGGGGAGCTGTTTTTT

V: TRBV5-6
size: NA
J: TRBJ2-7
D: TRBD2
CDR3: CASSLASAGELSYEQYF
DNA: TGTGCCAGCAGCTTGGCGTCAGCGGGGGAACTCTCCTACGAGCAGTACTTC

V: TRBV19
size: NA
J: TRBJ2-2
D: NA
CDR3: CASSIRGSNTGELFF
DNA: TGTGCCAGTAGTATAAGGGGATCGAACACCGGGGAGCTGTTTTTT

V: TRBV14
size: NA
J: TRBJ1-2
D: TRBD1
CDR3: CASSQTRQGGYGYTF
DNA: TGTGCCAGCAGCCAAACCCGACAGGGAGGATATGGCTACACCTTC

V: TRBV19
size: NA
J: TRBJ1-2
D: NA
CDR3: CASTPPPAGVGYGYTF
DNA: TGTGCCAGTACTCCCCCCCCGGCAGGGGTAGGGTATGGCTACACCTTC

V: TRBV2
size: NA
J: TRBJ2-3
D: TRBD2
CDR3: CASSEGTSRGTDTQYF
DNA: TGTGCCAGCAGTGAAGGGACTAGCCGGGGCACAGATACGCAGTATTTT

V: TRBV6-6
size: NA
J: TRBJ1-5
D: NA
CDR3: CASTIGQMDQPQHF
DNA: TGTGCCAGCACCATTGGACAGATGGATCAGCCCCAGCATTTT

V: TRBV5-1
size: NA
J: TRBJ2-1
D: NA
CDR3: CASSFVAPGGDEQFF
DNA: TGCGCCAGCAGCTTCGTTGCACCGGGTGGCGATGAGCAGTTCTTC

V: TRBV2
size: NA
J: TRBJ2-1
D: NA
CDR3: CASSPLIDNEQFF
DNA: TGTGCCAGCAGTCCCCTAATCGACAATGAGCAGTTCTTC

V: TRBV19
size: NA
J: TRBJ1-6
D: NA
CDR3: CASSIARPVTSRRRSPLHF
DNA: TGTGCCAGTAGTATAGCGCGCCCCGTGACAAGCAGACGACGTTCACCCCTCCACTTT

V: TRBV27
size: NA
J: TRBJ1-2
D: NA
CDR3: CASRSIGSAFGYTF
DNA: TGTGCCAGCAGATCCATCGGGAGCGCTTTTGGCTACACCTTC

V: TRBV5-4
size: NA
J: TRBJ2-3
D: TRBD2
CDR3: CASSSGLAPDTQYF
DNA: TGTGCCAGCAGCTCCGGACTAGCTCCCGATACGCAGTATTTT